This entry concerns a single T cell receptor (beta chain). Its target is not known. Clones were read by immunoSEQ multiplex PCR, and TCRdb kept only the in-frame ones, dropping some. In the table there are roughly 60,000 clones, about 90% of which are singletons. Per germline, CDR1 LNHNV and CDR2 YYDKDF (reference sequence). The CDR3 covers 14 residues. The V end was cut by 0 bases, the J end by 6 bases, with 8 bases between. This sample is drawn from a study of T cell responses to AZD1222 COVID-19 vaccine. About the research overall: Pooled together were second doses at about 4 or about 12 weeks.

Study-level findings and limits: Every sample of the repertoires postdated the peak T cell response. Among spike-specific TCRs, nearly half reportedly target unmutated variant regions.

Here the sequenced sample was peripheral blood, taken on day 0 of AZD1222 vaccination. The source of this sequence is an adult in good health. J is TRBJ2-2 and V is TRBV15; D call uncertain. This CDR3 is CATSRDKGPGELFF. DNA of the CDR3: TGTGCCACCAGCAGAGATAAAGGTCCCGGGGAGCTGTTTTTT.